The 23 T cell receptor beta chains listed next were all sequenced from one sample in a study of T cells in Graves' hyperthyroidism and ophthalmopathy. TCR beta CDR3 regions were amplified from RNA. HTBI primers were used for first-round RT-PCR of the TCR CDR3. TCRdb reprocessed the multiplex PCR reads with MiXCR, giving one entry per CDR3 protein. The sample lists about 290,000 distinct CDR3 sequences; about an eighth were seen once. Material: blood. These receptors were obtained from a woman in her 30s with Graves' hyperthyroidism that later progressed to Graves' ophthalmopathy.

This clonotype was observed many times. The V call is TRBV18, the J call TRBJ2-5, with 12 positions matching TRBD2. Looked up from germline, CDR1 is KGHSH and CDR2 is LQKENI. The CDR3 length is 17 residues. Trimming took 3 bases from V and 2 from J; bases not matched to a gene: 7. Written as DNA, the CDR3 is TGTGCCAGCTCACCTCCTAGCGGGAGGGCCGAGCAAGAGACCCAGTACTTC. This sequence encodes CASSPPSGRAEQETQYF.

A remark on this clonotype: The junction and the germline gene differ at one end; a read error may be behind it. The chain couples TRBV6-2 or TRBV6-3 to TRBJ1-2, with D tentatively TRBD1 (5 bases). The CDR3 runs to 18 residues. CDR1 is MNHEY, CDR2 SVGEGT, per germline. The CDR3 here is CARSYSGGGEIAHYGYTF. The CDR3 DNA follows: TGTGCCCGCAGTTACTCGGGGGGGGGGGAGATCGCCCACTATGGCTACACCTTC.

The chain combines TRBV7-9 with TRBJ2-5, with D unresolved. The CDR3 extends over 15 amino acids. The V gene's germline CDR1 is SEHNR and CDR2 FQNEAQ (reference sequence). The ends were cut back, 4 bases at V and 0 bases at J, with 12 bases in the middle. CDR3: CASSSPNRNQETQYF. The CDR3 DNA reads as TGTGCCAGCAGCTCCCCCAACCGGAACCAAGAGACCCAGTACTTC.

This clonotype was detected many times. This chain links TRBV3-1 with TRBJ2-7; D might be TRBD2 (6 bases). CDR1 and CDR2 (germline): LGHDT, YNNKEL (reference sequence). CDR3 length: 15 residues. V gave up 1 base and J gave up 3 bases, with 13 bases separating them. The CDR3 sequence is CASSQGSGPYYEQYF. DNA of the CDR3: TGTGCCAGCAGCCAAGGGAGCGGGCCTTACTACGAGCAGTACTTC.

This clonotype was picked up many times. This chain links TRBV12-3 or TRBV12-4 with TRBJ2-5, with 14 bases identical to TRBD2. V was pared by 5 bases and J by 6 bases, with 8 bases of the junction left unmatched. The CDR3 consists of 16 residues. This CDR3 is CASSARLAGGPQTQYF. The CDR3 nucleotides read TGTGCCAGCAGTGCCCGACTAGCGGGAGGGCCGCAGACCCAGTACTTC.

This clonotype was counted many times. This chain uses TRBV28 with TRBJ2-7; TRBD2 might be the D (5 bases). V was pared by 7 bases and J by 0 bases, with 13 bases between. The CDR3 is 14 residues long. Germline V lookup: CDR1 MDHEN, CDR2 SYDVKM. CDR3 amino acids: CASMRRQNSYEQYF. CDR3 coding DNA: TGTGCCAGCATGAGGAGGCAGAACTCCTACGAGCAGTACTTC.

There are many counts of this clonotype. The chain links TRBV30 to TRBJ2-5; 8 bases match TRBD2. V lost 5 bases, J lost 2 bases, and 4 bases stayed unmatched. Germline V lookup: CDR1 GTSNPN, CDR2 SVGIG (reference sequence). This CDR3 has 13 residues. CDR3 amino acids: CAWQRENQETQYF. The CDR3 bases are TGTGCCTGGCAGCGGGAGAATCAAGAGACCCAGTACTTC.

This chain uses TRBV11-2 with TRBJ2-7; D may be TRBD1 (6 bases). Germline V gives CDR1 SGHAT, CDR2 FQNNGV. Trimming left V 7 bases short and J 3 bases short, with 16 bases between. This CDR3 has 14 amino acids. The DNA of the CDR3 is TGTGCCAGCACCCGAGGGGGTGGGGTCTACGAGCAGTACTTC. Amino acids: CASTRGGGVYEQYF.

This clonotype appeared many times. The genes are TRBV30 and TRBJ2-5; 10 bases map to TRBD2. J was trimmed by 1 base and V by 2 bases; bases with no gene match: 1. Germline V CDR1 and CDR2: GTSNPN, SVGIG (reference sequence). The CDR3 has 14 residues. CDR3 in amino acids: CAWSSGRAQETQYF. CDR3 DNA: TGTGCCTGGAGTAGCGGGAGGGCCCAAGAGACCCAGTACTTC.

There are a few counts of this clonotype. This chain connects TRBV4-1 to TRBJ2-7, with 9 positions matching TRBD2. The CDR3 runs 15 residues. CDR1 is MGHRA, CDR2 YSYEKL, per germline. Germline trimming cut 3 bases from V and 4 bases from J; bases unmatched to any gene: 7. The CDR3 spells CASSHGRTSEYEQYF. The DNA for the CDR3 is TGCGCCAGCAGCCACGGCCGGACTAGCGAGTACGAGCAGTACTTC.

J is TRBJ2-1 and V is TRBV18; TRBD2 matches 11 bases. In germline, CDR1 is KGHSH, CDR2 LQKENI. The CDR3 sequence is 16 residues long. J was trimmed by 6 bases and V by 3 bases; bases with no gene match: 7. The CDR3 is CASSPLAGGRGNEQFF. Written as DNA, the CDR3 is TGTGCCAGCTCACCCCTAGCGGGAGGAAGGGGCAATGAGCAGTTCTTC.

The chain recombines TRBV29-1 with TRBJ2-2; 10 bases are shared with TRBD2. The junction had 6 bases not matched to a gene; V was cut back by 6 bases and J by 5 bases. Germline V gene sequence: CDR1 SQVTM, CDR2 ANQGSEA. The CDR3 totals 14 residues. CDR3 in amino acids: CSVRGTSVTGELFF. The CDR3, as DNA: TGCAGCGTCCGCGGGACTAGCGTGACCGGGGAGCTGTTTTTT.

The chain uses TRBV9 and TRBJ1-1; unclear D gene. V was trimmed by 0 bases and J by 4 bases, leaving 7 bases between them. This CDR3 is 13 amino acids long. Germline loops: CDR1 SGDLS, CDR2 YYNGEE. CDR3 region: CASSVAAGTEAFF. CDR3 DNA: TGTGCCAGCAGCGTAGCAGCAGGCACTGAAGCTTTCTTT.

The chain uses TRBV7-8 and TRBJ2-2, with D maybe TRBD2 (5 bases). V gave up 5 bases and J gave up 9 bases, with 13 bases separating them. Germline lookup yields CDR1 SGHVS and CDR2 FQNEAQ. CDR3 length: 13 residues. The CDR3 DNA reads as TGTGCCAGCAGCCCAACGGCGGGTAGGGAGCTGTTTTTT. Translating it yields CASSPTAGRELFF.

This clonotype was found a few times. The V and J genes are TRBV7-6 and TRBJ2-3; 10 bases align to TRBD2. This CDR3 comprises 17 residues. From germline, CDR1 is SGHVS and CDR2 FNYEAQ. The junction had 6 bases not matched to a gene; V was cut back by 3 bases and J by 0 bases. This CDR3 reads CASSFSASGGSTDTQYF. DNA for the CDR3: TGTGCCAGCAGCTTTTCAGCTAGCGGGGGTAGCACAGATACGCAGTATTTT.

This clonotype was seen repeatedly, ten times or more. The rearrangement uses TRBV5-5 and TRBJ2-5; 9 bases are a match to TRBD2. The V gene's germline CDR1 is SGHKS and CDR2 YYEKEE (reference sequence). The J segment lost 6 bases and the V segment lost 2 bases, leaving 11 bases of the junction unmatched. The CDR3 is 16 residues long. The CDR3 bases are TGTGCCAGCAGCTTTTCTAGCGGGGCTGGGGAGAAGACCCAGTACTTC. Its translation: CASSFSSGAGEKTQYF. The full variable domain, completed using reference TRBV5-5 and TRBJ2-5, is DAGVTQSPTHLIKTRGQQVTLRCSPISGHKSVSWYQQVLGQGPQFIFQYYEKEERGRGNFPDRFSARQFPNYSSELNVNALLLGDSALYLCASSFSSGAGEKTQYFGPGTRLLVL.

This clonotype was detected ten times or more. The rearrangement uses TRBV7-2 and TRBJ2-6, with TRBD1 as a possible D gene (5 bases). V lost 5 bases, J lost 1 base, and 9 bases lay in between. The germline CDR1 and CDR2 sequences are SGHTA and FQGNSA. The CDR3 is 15 residues long. The CDR3 sequence: CASSNTGSGANVLTF. The CDR3 DNA is TGTGCCAGCAGCAACACAGGTTCTGGGGCCAACGTCCTGACTTTC.

This rearrangement joins TRBV6-2 or TRBV6-3 to TRBJ2-2, with a possible D match to TRBD2 (6 bases). V lost 11 bases to trimming and J lost 5 bases, with 18 bases between them. Looked up from germline, CDR1 is MNHEY and CDR2 is SVGEGT. This CDR3 has 14 residues. In nucleotides, the CDR3 is TGTGCCTGCGCCTCGGGACTGAAGACCGGGGAGCTGTTTTTT. Translating it yields CACASGLKTGELFF.

This clonotype was picked up one time. A read error is possible here, since a much larger clone lies one base away. V usage is TRBV3-1 and J usage is TRBJ2-4; maybe TRBD1 (5 bases). V lost 4 bases and J lost 9, with 16 bases in between. The CDR3 sequence is 14 residues long. Germline values: CDR1 LGHDT, CDR2 YNNKEL (reference sequence). The CDR3 region is CASSPKGDRSIQYF. CDR3 DNA sequence: TGTGCCAGCAGCCCAAAAGGGGATCGGAGCATTCAGTACTTC.

This clonotype was observed a few times. This chain joins TRBV9 and TRBJ2-1; TRBD2 aligns across 7 bases. The CDR3 loop spans 15 amino acids. The germline V gene has CDR1 SGDLS and CDR2 YYNGEE. Trimming cost V 4 bases and J 5 bases; bases outside gene matches: 9. The CDR3 loop reads CASSRSGFGNNEQFF. The DNA of the CDR3 is TGTGCCAGCAGCCGTAGCGGGTTTGGGAACAATGAGCAGTTCTTC.

Comment on this clonotype: A much larger clone differs by one base, so this may be a read error. The conserved final phenylalanine or tryptophan is absent from the CDR3, which likely points to a read error. The chain joins TRBV6-4 to TRBJ1-1; no clear D. The CDR3 runs 12 residues. The V end lost 4 bases, the J end lost 8 bases, and 11 bases lay between the germline ends. Germline V gene sequence: CDR1 MRHNA, CDR2 SNTAGT. CDR3 sequence (DNA): TGTGCCAGCAGTGGGGGAAGGACCGAAGCTTTCCTT. As protein: CASSGGRTEAFL.

This clonotype was counted ten times or more. The junction departs from germline at one end; a sequencing error may be responsible. The gene calls are TRBV6-2 or TRBV6-3 and TRBJ1-1; 7 bases match TRBD1. Germline V gene lookup returns CDR1 MNHEY and CDR2 SVGEGT. The CDR3 spans 13 residues. The CDR3 sequence: CASNTGVKTEAFF. The CDR3 DNA follows: TGTGCCAGCAACACAGGGGTGAAAACTGAAGCTTTCTTT.

This clonotype was seen repeatedly, ten times or more. The V gene is TRBV20-1, the J gene TRBJ1-5; 7 nucleotides match TRBD1. Germline CDR1 is DFQATT and CDR2 is SNEGSKA (reference sequence). The J segment lost 0 bases and the V segment lost 8 bases, leaving 19 bases of the junction unmatched. The CDR3 is 18 amino acids. The CDR3 DNA sequence: TGCAGTCCTTCGAATTACCGGGACAGCGATTATAGCAATCAGCCCCAGCATTTT. It codes for CSPSNYRDSDYSNQPQHF.